The rows below give T cell receptor beta chains drawn from one sample of a study of control samples from healthy donors and cancer patients. The method was immunoSEQ multiplex PCR; TCRdb's version includes in-frame clones alone and lacks a portion of them. The sample contains approximately 140,000 clones, roughly 91% of which appear only once. Sequenced input: PBMCs. Every receptor here comes from a man aged 45-65 years with head and neck cancer. Each CDR3 is given with its conserved first and last residue. A D gene is named only where the DNA matches it firmly. Clone size appears in some rows only: once, few, many, or a class for an expanded clone.

TRBV11-2	NA	TRBJ2-7	TRBD1	TGTGCCAGCAGCTTCGGACAGGAAAACGAGCAGTACTTC	CASSFGQENEQYF
TRBV13	NA	TRBJ2-1	TRBD2	TGTGCCAGCAGCCTTAGCGGGGGGACGTACAATGAGCAGTTCTTC	CASSLSGGTYNEQFF
TRBV27	NA	TRBJ1-2	NA	TGTGCCAGGTATTCCTTTGATCCGTCGTGTTACACCTTC	CARYSFDPSCYTF
TRBV6-2/TRBV6-3	NA	TRBJ1-2	NA	TGTGCCAGCAGTTACGACGGCGGCTTTGGATATGGCTACACCTTC	CASSYDGGFGYGYTF
TRBV2	NA	TRBJ2-5	NA	TGTGCCAGCAAAGGCTACGATTACCAAGAGACCCAGTACTTC	CASKGYDYQETQYF
TRBV5-1	NA	TRBJ1-1	TRBD1	TGCGCCAGCCGTTTCACAGGGGGGGACACTGAAGCTTTCTTT	CASRFTGGDTEAFF
TRBV6-1	few	TRBJ2-2	NA	TGTGCCAGCAGTGAAGGAGAGGACACTACCGGGGAGCTGTTTTTT	CASSEGEDTTGELFF
TRBV5-6	NA	TRBJ2-2	NA	TGTGCCAGCAGCTTGCGAGGGATAGAGGAGCTGTTTTTT	CASSLRGIEELFF
TRBV6-5	NA	TRBJ2-5	TRBD2	TGTGCCAGCAGTTACTCGAGGACCGGGGGGGAGACCCAGTACTTC	CASSYSRTGGETQYF
TRBV10-3	NA	TRBJ2-1	TRBD1	TGTGCCATCAGTGAGTCGGACAGGGGAAACTCCTACAATGAGCAGTTCTTC	CAISESDRGNSYNEQFF
TRBV3-1/TRBV3-2	NA	TRBJ2-7	TRBD1	TGTGCCAGCAGCCAAGGGAGACAGGGTTCCTACGAGCAGTACTTC	CASSQGRQGSYEQYF
TRBV18	NA	TRBJ2-5	NA	TGTGCCAGCTCACCAAGGGGCGAGACCCAGTACTTC	CASSPRGETQYF
TRBV18	NA	TRBJ1-6	NA	TGTGCCAGCTTTCGGGGGTCCTATAATTCACCCCTCCACTTT	CASFRGSYNSPLHF
TRBV5-6	NA	TRBJ2-1	NA	TGTGCCAGCAGCCCACCGGGTGGTGGCGATGAGCAGTTCTTC	CASSPPGGGDEQFF
TRBV18	NA	TRBJ1-1	NA	TGTGCCAGCTCACCAATAGCAGAACTGAACACTGAAGCTTTCTTT	CASSPIAELNTEAFF
TRBV7-3	NA	TRBJ2-7	TRBD1	TGTGCCAGCAGCTTAACCCCGGGACAGCCATACGAGCAGTACTTC	CASSLTPGQPYEQYF
TRBV7-6	once	TRBJ2-2	NA	TGTGCCAGCAGCTTAGAAGCGATTACAGGGACCTCCGGGGAGCTGTTTTTT	CASSLEAITGTSGELFF
TRBV7-9	NA	TRBJ1-3	NA	TGTGCCAGCAGCTTTTCCTGGAACACCATATATTTT	CASSFSWNTIYF
TRBV28	NA	TRBJ2-1	NA	TGTGCCAGCAGTTCCGGGGGCTCGGGGGACGAGCAGTTCTTC	CASSSGGSGDEQFF
TRBV5-1	NA	TRBJ2-1	NA	TGCGCCAGCAGCACCCAGTGGAATGAGCAGTTCTTC	CASSTQWNEQFF
TRBV3-1/TRBV3-2	once	TRBJ2-1	TRBD2	TGTGCCAGCAGCCAAGGACTAGCGCACAATGAGCAGTTCTTC	CASSQGLAHNEQFF
TRBV28	once	TRBJ1-1	NA	TGTGCCAGCAGTTTAGGGGGCATGAACACTGAAGCTTTCTTT	CASSLGGMNTEAFF
TRBV19	once	TRBJ2-7	NA	TGTGCCAGTAGTCGGACGTTTGGTACCGGAGCCTTCTACGAGCAGTACTTC	CASSRTFGTGAFYEQYF
TRBV23-1	NA	TRBJ1-5	NA	TGCGCCAGCAGTCATGTCCAGGCTATCTATAGCAATCAGCCCCAGCATTTT	CASSHVQAIYSNQPQHF
TRBV30	NA	TRBJ2-5	NA	TGTGCCTGGACCGGGCCCTCGGAGACCCAGTACTTC	CAWTGPSETQYF